Reported below is one T cell receptor beta chain. Its antigen is unknown. This table comes from immunoSEQ multiplex PCR, and its TCRdb copy is limited to in-frame clones, with some not included. The sample has more than 85,000 clones, approximately 90% seen once; the top ten hold more than 14%. The germline gives CDR1 MGHRA, CDR2 YSYEKL. CDR3 length: 14 residues. Trimming at V came to 3 bases and at J to 4 bases, leaving 3 bases not matched to a gene. The data belong to a study of siplizumab effects on memory and regulatory T cells. General study findings and limits: On average, under 75% of mappable alloreactive CD4+ clones were Treg-derived under siplizumab, against 25% to 30% in controls. Major contributors to the alloresponse seemed to be naive T cells, which also appeared more diverse than memory cells. Roughly 80-97% of proliferating CD4+ or CD8+ clones lacked an assignable naive or memory phenotype.

This sequence was found in a human donor in good health. Sequences were obtained from CD4+ T cells sorted from blood. The rearrangement joins TRBV4-1 to TRBJ1-2, with 9 bases that match TRBD1. The CDR3 DNA reads as TGCGCCAGCAGCCAGCCGGACAGGGGCTATGGCTACACCTTC. Translated: CASSQPDRGYGYTF.